This T cell receptor (beta chain) was identified in a study of T cells in Graves' hyperthyroidism and ophthalmopathy. This clonotype was detected ten times or more. Its antigen is not known. RNA transcripts served as the template for amplifying TCR beta CDR3 regions. Initially, a first-round RT-PCR of the TCR CDR3 employed the HTBI primer set. TCRdb fed the multiplex PCR reads into MiXCR, producing one record per CDR3 protein. There are approximately 380,000 distinct CDR3 sequences in the sample; around an eighth occur only once, and 25% to 30% lies in the top ten. Criteria for exclusion of patients were uncontrolled infection, other autoimmune disease, pregnancy or lactation. Diagnosis relied on clinical symptoms, serum thyroxine and TRAb, thyroid ultrasound and orbital computed tomography. The CDR3 covers 10 residues. The ends were cut back, 6 bases at V and 5 bases at J, with 3 bases in the middle. Germline V gene sequence: CDR1 MDHEN, CDR2 SYDVKM.

General study findings and limits: Ophthalmopathy got predicted by the model a median about six months before its onset. Separating ophthalmopathy from stable hyperthyroidism was achieved by a 13 V-J model.

The V gene is TRBV28, the J gene TRBJ2-3; no clear D. The TCR originated in a man aged 45-65 years with Graves' ophthalmopathy. Input material: blood. CDR3 sequence reads: CASRRDTQYF. CDR3 nucleotide sequence: TGTGCCAGCAGGAGAGATACGCAGTATTTT.